This T cell receptor beta chain was observed in a study of blood T cell repertoires in COVID-19. Across the study: Acute-phase and convalescent COVID-19 samples originated in the United States, Italy and Spain. The cDNA or gDNA used as material had been derived from T cells, B-cell-depleted T cells, or PBMCs.

Original data processing: Reference gene primer amplification in the assay estimated nucleated cell counts. Some clones are missing from TCRdb's copy, which holds only in-frame ones; the method was immunoSEQ multiplex PCR. The V and J calls and the clone size are those of that table, but D and trimming were determined from the DNA. The sample has about 76,000 clones, approximately 81% seen once. Input material: peripheral blood. The clonotype comes from a woman aged 55-69 years with acute or convalescent COVID-19.

For the CDR3, the DNA is TGTGCCAGCAGGGTAGTATGGCAGGGGGCCCACTACGAGCAGTACTTC. Its protein product is CASRVVWQGAHYEQYF. V gene TRBV2 combines with J gene TRBJ2-7, with 8 nucleotides matching TRBD1. CDR3 length: 16 amino acids. Trimming took 6 bases from V and 3 from J; bases not matched to a gene: 13. Germline lookup yields CDR1 SNHLY and CDR2 FYNNEI.